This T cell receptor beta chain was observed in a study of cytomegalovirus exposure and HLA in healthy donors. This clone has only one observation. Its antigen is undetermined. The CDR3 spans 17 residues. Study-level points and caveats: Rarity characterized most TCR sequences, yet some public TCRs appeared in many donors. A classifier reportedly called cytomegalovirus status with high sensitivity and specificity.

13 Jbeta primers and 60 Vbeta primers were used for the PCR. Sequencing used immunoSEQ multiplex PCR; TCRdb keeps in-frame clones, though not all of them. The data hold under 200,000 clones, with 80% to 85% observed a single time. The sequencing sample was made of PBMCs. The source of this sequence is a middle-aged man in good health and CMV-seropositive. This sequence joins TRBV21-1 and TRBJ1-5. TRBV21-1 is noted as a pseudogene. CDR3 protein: CASSITGLLSRGQPQHF. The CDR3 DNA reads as TGTGCCAGCAGCATTACGGGACTTCTCTCGAGAGGTCAGCCCCAGCATTTT.